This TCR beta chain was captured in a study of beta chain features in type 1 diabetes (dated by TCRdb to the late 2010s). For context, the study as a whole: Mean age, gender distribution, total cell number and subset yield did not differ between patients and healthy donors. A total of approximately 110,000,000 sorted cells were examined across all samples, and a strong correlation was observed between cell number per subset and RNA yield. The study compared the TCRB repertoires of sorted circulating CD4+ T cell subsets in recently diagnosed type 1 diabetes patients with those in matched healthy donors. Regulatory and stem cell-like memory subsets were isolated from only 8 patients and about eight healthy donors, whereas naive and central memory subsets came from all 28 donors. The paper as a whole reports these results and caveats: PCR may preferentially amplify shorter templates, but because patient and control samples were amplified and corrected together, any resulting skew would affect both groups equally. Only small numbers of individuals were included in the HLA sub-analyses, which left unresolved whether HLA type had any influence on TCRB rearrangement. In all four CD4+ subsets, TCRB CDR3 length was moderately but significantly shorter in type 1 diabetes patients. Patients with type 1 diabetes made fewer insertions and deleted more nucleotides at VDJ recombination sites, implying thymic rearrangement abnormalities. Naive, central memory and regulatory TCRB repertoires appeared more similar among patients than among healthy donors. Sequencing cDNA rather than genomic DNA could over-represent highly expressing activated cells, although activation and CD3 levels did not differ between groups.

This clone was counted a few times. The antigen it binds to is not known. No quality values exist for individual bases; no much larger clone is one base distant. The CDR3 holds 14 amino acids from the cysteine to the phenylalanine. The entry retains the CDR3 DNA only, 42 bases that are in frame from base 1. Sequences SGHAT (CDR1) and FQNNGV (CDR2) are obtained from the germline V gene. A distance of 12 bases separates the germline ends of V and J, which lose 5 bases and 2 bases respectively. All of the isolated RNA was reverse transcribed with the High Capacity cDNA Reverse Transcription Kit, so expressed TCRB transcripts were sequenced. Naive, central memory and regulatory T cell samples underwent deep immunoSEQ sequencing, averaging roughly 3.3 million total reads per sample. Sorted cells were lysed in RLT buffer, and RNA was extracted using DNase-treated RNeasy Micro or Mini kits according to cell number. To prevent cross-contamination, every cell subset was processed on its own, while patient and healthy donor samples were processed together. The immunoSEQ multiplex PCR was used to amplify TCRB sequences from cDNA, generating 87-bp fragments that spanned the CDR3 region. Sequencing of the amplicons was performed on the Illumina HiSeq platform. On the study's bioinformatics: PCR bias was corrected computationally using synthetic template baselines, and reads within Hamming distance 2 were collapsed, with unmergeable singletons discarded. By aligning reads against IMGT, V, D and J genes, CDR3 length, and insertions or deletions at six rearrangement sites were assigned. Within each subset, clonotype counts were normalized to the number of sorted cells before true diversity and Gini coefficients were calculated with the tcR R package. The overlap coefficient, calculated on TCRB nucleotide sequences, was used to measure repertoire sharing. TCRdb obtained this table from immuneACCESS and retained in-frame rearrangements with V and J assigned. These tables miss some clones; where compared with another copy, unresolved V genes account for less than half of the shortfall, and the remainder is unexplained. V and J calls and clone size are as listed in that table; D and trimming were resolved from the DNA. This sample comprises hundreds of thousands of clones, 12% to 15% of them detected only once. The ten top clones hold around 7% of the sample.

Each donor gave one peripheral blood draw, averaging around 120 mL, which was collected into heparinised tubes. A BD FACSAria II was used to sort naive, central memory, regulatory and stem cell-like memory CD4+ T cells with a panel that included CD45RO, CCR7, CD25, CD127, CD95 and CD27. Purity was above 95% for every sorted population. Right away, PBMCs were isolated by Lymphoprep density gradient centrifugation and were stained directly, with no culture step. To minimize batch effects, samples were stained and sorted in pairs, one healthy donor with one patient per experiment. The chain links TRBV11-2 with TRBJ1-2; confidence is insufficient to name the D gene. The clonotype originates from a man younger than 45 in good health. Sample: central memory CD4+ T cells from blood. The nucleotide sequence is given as TGTGCCAGCAGCCCAGGACTGCGAAACTATGGCTACACCTTC. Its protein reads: CASSPGLRNYGYTF.